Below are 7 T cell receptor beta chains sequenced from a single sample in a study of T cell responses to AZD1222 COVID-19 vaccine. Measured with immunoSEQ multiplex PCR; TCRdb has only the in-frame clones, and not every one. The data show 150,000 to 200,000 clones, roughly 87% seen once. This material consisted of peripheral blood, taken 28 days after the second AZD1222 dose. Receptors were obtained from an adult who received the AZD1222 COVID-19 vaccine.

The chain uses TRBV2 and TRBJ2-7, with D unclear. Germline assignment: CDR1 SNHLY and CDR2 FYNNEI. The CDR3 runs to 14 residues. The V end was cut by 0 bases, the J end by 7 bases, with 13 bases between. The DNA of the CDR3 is TGTGCCAGCAGTGAAGCGCTTGGGTTTGGAGAGCAGTACTTC. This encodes CASSEALGFGEQYF.

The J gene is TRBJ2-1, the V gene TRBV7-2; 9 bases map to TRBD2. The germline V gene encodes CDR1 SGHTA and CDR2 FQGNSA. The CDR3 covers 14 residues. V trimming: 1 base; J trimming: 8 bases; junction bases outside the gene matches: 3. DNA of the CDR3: TGTGCCAGCAGCTTAGGCGGGAGGGCCCATGAGCAGTTCTTC. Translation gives CASSLGGRAHEQFF.

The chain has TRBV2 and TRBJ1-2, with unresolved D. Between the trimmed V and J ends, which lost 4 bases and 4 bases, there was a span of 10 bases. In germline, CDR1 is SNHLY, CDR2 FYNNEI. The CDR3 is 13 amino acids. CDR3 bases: TGTGCCAGCAGTGTCAGGAGAGCCTATGGCTACACCTTC. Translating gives CASSVRRAYGYTF. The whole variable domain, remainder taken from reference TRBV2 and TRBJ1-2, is EPEVTQTPSHQVTQMGQEVILRCVPISNHLYFYWYRQILGQKVEFLVSFYNNEISEKSEIFDDQFSVERPDGSNFTLKIRSTKLEDSAMYFCASSVRRAYGYTFGSGTRLTVV.

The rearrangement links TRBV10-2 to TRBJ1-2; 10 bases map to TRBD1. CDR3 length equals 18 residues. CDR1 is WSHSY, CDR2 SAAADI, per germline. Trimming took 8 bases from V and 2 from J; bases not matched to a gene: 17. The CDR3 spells CASSSGTGAISGNYGYTF. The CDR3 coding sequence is TGCGCCAGCTCTTCCGGGACAGGGGCTATTTCAGGAAACTATGGCTACACCTTC.

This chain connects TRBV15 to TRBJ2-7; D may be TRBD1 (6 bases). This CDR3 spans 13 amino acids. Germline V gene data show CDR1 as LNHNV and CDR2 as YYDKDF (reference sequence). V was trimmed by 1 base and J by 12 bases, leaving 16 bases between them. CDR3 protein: CATSRVQDSLLYF. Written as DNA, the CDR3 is TGTGCCACCAGCAGAGTGCAGGACAGCCTCCTGTACTTC.

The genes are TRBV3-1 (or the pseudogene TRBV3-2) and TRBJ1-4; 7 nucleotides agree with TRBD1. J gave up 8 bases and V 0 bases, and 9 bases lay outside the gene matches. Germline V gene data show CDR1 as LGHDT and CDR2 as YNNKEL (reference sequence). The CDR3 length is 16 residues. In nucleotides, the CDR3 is TGTGCCAGCAGCCAAGACTCCGGGACAGTTGGCGAAAAACTGTTTTTT. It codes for CASSQDSGTVGEKLFF.

CDR3 nucleotides: TGTGCCAGCAGGTGGCCGAACACCGGGGAGCTGTTTTTT. This translates into CASRWPNTGELFF. The chain joins TRBV27 to TRBJ2-2; D unclear. Germline V gene data show CDR1 as MNHEY and CDR2 as SMNVEV (reference sequence). V was trimmed by 6 bases and J by 0 bases, leaving 5 bases between them. The CDR3 is 13 residues long.